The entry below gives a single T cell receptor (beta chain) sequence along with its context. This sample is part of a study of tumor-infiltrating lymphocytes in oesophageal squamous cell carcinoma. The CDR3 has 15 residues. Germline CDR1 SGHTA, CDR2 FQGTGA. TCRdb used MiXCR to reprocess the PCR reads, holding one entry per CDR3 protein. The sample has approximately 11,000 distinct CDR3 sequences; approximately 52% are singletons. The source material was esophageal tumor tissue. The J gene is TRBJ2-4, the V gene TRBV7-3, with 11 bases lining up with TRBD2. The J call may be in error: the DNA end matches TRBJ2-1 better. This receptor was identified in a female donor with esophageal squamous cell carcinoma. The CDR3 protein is CASSLTSGETDTQFF. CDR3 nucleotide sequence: TGTGCCAGCAGCTTGACTAGCGGGGAGACAGATACGCAGTTCTTC.